What follows describes a single T cell receptor beta chain. As yet, its antigen is unknown. This specimen belongs to a study of PD-L1 blockade in urothelial cancer. Study background: Enrolled patients had been treated previously with 0 to 3 chemotherapy regimens. Investigators checked blood 3 weeks (second dose) and 6 weeks after treatment start. Study-level points and caveats: It was durable-benefit patients whose tumor-associated blood clones expanded more at 3 weeks.

Measured with immunoSEQ multiplex PCR; TCRdb has only the in-frame clones, and not every one. The table includes approximately 50,000 clones, around 90% detected once. The clonotype was recovered from a man aged 60 to 69 with urothelial cancer. The material was PBMCs, obtained around atezolizumab (anti-PD-L1) treatment.

DNA for the CDR3: TGTGCCAGCAGCCTCTCTACTAGAGATACGCAGTATTTT. It codes for CASSLSTRDTQYF. The chain uses TRBV7-9 and TRBJ2-3; TRBD2 is a possible D gene (5 bases). The CDR3 covers 13 residues. The V end lost 5 bases, the J end lost 5 bases, and 11 bases lay between the germline ends. Germline lookup yields CDR1 SEHNR and CDR2 FQNEAQ (reference sequence).